Reported below is one TCR beta chain. This table comes from immunoSEQ multiplex PCR, and its TCRdb copy is limited to in-frame clones, with some not included. The sample gives about 500,000 clones, 60% to 80% of which show up once; around 12% is in the top ten. The CDR3 totals 15 residues. CDR1 and CDR2 (germline): SGHTS, YDEGEE. The ends were cut back, 5 bases at V and 5 bases at J, with 20 bases in the middle. This specimen belongs to a study of shared clonotypes between healthy human individuals. Sequencing input: PBMCs. This sequence was found in a woman between 40 and 50 years old in good health. Some clones in this sample may be carry-over from other donors' samples. The V call is TRBV5-8, the J call TRBJ2-7; D might be TRBD2 (7 bases). This CDR3 reads CASRSARGALDEQYF. The CDR3 nucleotides read TGTGCCAGCAGATCCGCCCGGGGGGCCCTTGACGAGCAGTACTTC.